A single sample gave rise to the 27 T cell receptor beta chains below, sequenced in a study of T-cell reconstitution after alpha-beta-depleted transplantation in children. Preparing the TCRbeta library involved the use of unique molecular identifiers. One entry per CDR3 protein results from TCRdb running MiXCR on the PCR reads. The table has about 200,000 distinct CDR3 sequences, more than 15% seen once; the top ten hold about 41%. This sample comprised PBMCs, mostly from graft donor cells, obtained 360 days after TCRalphabeta/CD19-depleted stem cell transplant. The receptors shown here come from a male patient aged 2-9 years who had a stem cell transplant for acute lymphoblastic leukemia, so the T cells may come from the graft donor.

In its sample, this clonotype was seen a few times. The rearrangement links TRBV7-2 to TRBJ1-1; 7 bases agree with TRBD1. There are 19 residues in the CDR3. CDR1 and CDR2 from the germline V gene are SGHTA and FQGNSA. J was trimmed by 0 bases and V by 6 bases; bases with no gene match: 19. The CDR3 here is CASRGHLEQGRAMNTEAFF. CDR3 coding DNA: TGTGCCAGCAGAGGGCATCTGGAACAGGGGAGGGCTATGAACACTGAAGCTTTCTTT.

This clonotype has a handful of counts. This rearrangement joins TRBV6-5 to TRBJ1-1; weak D call: TRBD1 (6 bases). Germline V gives CDR1 MNHEY, CDR2 SVGAGI. The CDR3 is 15 amino acids. V lost 3 bases and J lost 5, with 16 bases in between. For the CDR3, the DNA is TGTGCCAGCAGTTATAGCGGGGGGCGAGGGACTGAAGCTTTCTTT. This translates into CASSYSGGRGTEAFF.

In its sample, this clonotype was seen a few times. The CDR3 is CANQGRWTGELFF. The CDR3 nucleotides are TGTGCCAACCAGGGAAGGTGGACCGGGGAGCTGTTTTTT. The chain employs TRBV12-3 or TRBV12-4 and TRBJ2-2; D is perhaps TRBD1 (5 bases). The length of the CDR3 is 13 residues. Trimming stripped 10 bases from V and 5 bases from J, with 14 bases between.

This clonotype turned up a few times. The chain combines TRBV28 with TRBJ2-3; 7 positions match TRBD2. The length of the CDR3 is 18 residues. V lost 5 bases and J lost 4; bases outside the gene matches: 18. CDR1 MDHEN and CDR2 SYDVKM come from the germline V gene. CDR3 amino acids: CASSLPLGGLIRPDTQYF. The CDR3 region has the DNA TGTGCCAGCAGTCTCCCCCTGGGGGGGTTGATCAGGCCAGATACGCAGTATTTT.

The sample holds a few counts of this clonotype. This chain links TRBV29-1 with TRBJ2-5; no firm D call. The germline V gene has CDR1 SQVTM and CDR2 ANQGSEA. V lost 7 bases, J lost 2 bases, and 11 bases lay in between. This CDR3 region has 12 residues. The CDR3 here is CSAVGQQETQYF. Here the CDR3 DNA reads TGCAGCGCAGTCGGGCAGCAAGAGACCCAGTACTTC.

J is TRBJ2-7 and V is TRBV9, with D possibly being TRBD1 or TRBD2 (5 bases each). With 0 bases removed from V and 0 bases from J, the gap between germline ends came to 10 bases. The CDR3 has 15 amino acids. Germline values: CDR1 SGDLS, CDR2 YYNGEE. CDR3 nucleotide sequence: TGTGCCAGCAGCGTAGCGGGGACGGACTCCTACGAGCAGTACTTC. Translated: CASSVAGTDSYEQYF.

This clonotype was observed once. The chain recombines TRBV19 with TRBJ2-6; TRBD1 aligns across 8 bases. The CDR3 length is 20 residues. Germline trimming cut 3 bases from V and 1 base from J; bases unmatched to any gene: 14. Germline V gene lookup returns CDR1 LNHDA and CDR2 SQIVND (reference sequence). The DNA for the CDR3 is TGTGCCAGTAGTATTTGGGCCGTTACAGGGGGGTTTTCTGGGGCCAACGTCCTGACTTTC. This codes for CASSIWAVTGGFSGANVLTF.

This rearrangement joins TRBV2 to TRBJ1-1; 7 positions match TRBD1. In germline, CDR1 is SNHLY, CDR2 FYNNEI. Trimming at V came to 6 bases and at J to 3 bases, leaving 10 bases not matched to a gene. This CDR3 is 15 amino acids long. For the CDR3, the DNA is TGTGCCAGCAGCGGTGACAGGGCCCCATACACTGAAGCTTTCTTT. This gives the protein CASSGDRAPYTEAFF.

This clonotype was observed a handful of times. The chain carries TRBV10-3 and TRBJ1-5; D perhaps matches TRBD1 (5 bases). The V gene lost 10 bases and the J gene lost 3 bases, with 16 bases spanning the gap. Germline V gene sequence: CDR1 ENHRY, CDR2 SYGVKD. The CDR3 contains 14 residues. CDR3 DNA sequence: TGTGCCACCTCCGTTGGGGGGGACAATCAGCCCCAGCATTTT. Translated: CATSVGGDNQPQHF.

This clonotype has only one observation. The V and J genes are TRBV12-3 or TRBV12-4 and TRBJ1-1; perhaps TRBD1 as D (6 bases). The CDR3 consists of 13 residues. Trimming took 5 bases from V and 2 from J, leaving 9 bases between them. CDR3 bases: TGTGCCAGCAGTCGGACAGATAACACTGAAGCTTTCTTT. Translated: CASSRTDNTEAFF.

In its sample, this clonotype was seen a few times. This sequence joins TRBV5-1 and TRBJ2-1; maybe TRBD1 (6 bases). Trimming pared 3 bases from V and 0 bases from J, leaving 13 bases between. The CDR3 sequence is 16 residues long. Germline CDR1 and CDR2: SGHRS and YFSETQ. For the CDR3, the DNA is TGCGCCAGCAGCTCTGGGGGCGGAGGCTCCTACAATGAGCAGTTCTTC. Protein sequence: CASSSGGGGSYNEQFF.

In its sample, this clonotype was seen many times. The chain is built from TRBV11-2 and TRBJ2-5; no clear D. Trimming removed 3 bases at V and 5 bases at J, with 13 bases between. The length of the CDR3 is 14 residues. Germline lookup yields CDR1 SGHAT and CDR2 FQNNGV. The CDR3 DNA reads as TGTGCCAGCAGCTTTGACGGGTCCGTTGAGACCCAGTACTTC. Its protein product is CASSFDGSVETQYF.

V usage is TRBV12-3 or TRBV12-4 and J usage is TRBJ1-5; D call uncertain. The CDR3 is 12 residues long. The V end was cut by 6 bases, the J end by 0 bases, with 3 bases between. The chain's CDR3 is CASRSSNQPQHF. CDR3 bases: TGTGCCAGCAGGAGTAGCAATCAGCCCCAGCATTTT.

The chain is built from TRBV28 and TRBJ2-7, with D possibly TRBD1 on 6 matching bases. With 7 bases removed from V and 0 bases from J, the gap between germline ends came to 7 bases. The CDR3 is 12 residues long. CDR1 and CDR2 from the germline V gene are MDHEN and SYDVKM. CDR3 region: CASTGHSYEQYF. CDR3 nucleotide sequence: TGTGCCAGCACGGGACACTCCTACGAGCAGTACTTC. Complete variable domain (other parts from reference TRBV28 and TRBJ2-7): DVKVTQSSRYLVKRTGEKVFLECVQDMDHENMFWYRQDPGLGLRLIYFSYDVKMKEKGDIPEGYSVSREKKERFSLILESASTNQTSMYLCASTGHSYEQYFGPGTRLTVT.

This clonotype was counted between two and nine times. V usage is TRBV29-1 and J usage is TRBJ2-5; TRBD1 agrees at 8 bases. Germline CDR1 and CDR2: SQVTM and ANQGSEA. The CDR3 extends over 12 amino acids. V lost 5 bases and J lost 5; bases outside the gene matches: 4. CDR3 sequence reads: CSVRRGQETQYF. DNA for the CDR3: TGCAGCGTTCGCAGGGGGCAGGAGACCCAGTACTTC. Full variable domain (missing parts from reference TRBV29-1 and TRBJ2-5): SAVISQKPSRDICQRGTSLTIQCQVDSQVTMMFWYRQQPGQSLTLIATANQGSEATYESGFVIDKFPISRPNLTFSTLTVSNMSPEDSSIYLCSVRRGQETQYFGPGTRLLVL.

In this sample, this clonotype turned up a few times. This sequence joins TRBV6-5 and TRBJ1-5; 7 nucleotides line up with TRBD1. Losses at the gene ends were 2 bases for V and 6 bases for J; bases not matched to a gene: 4. This CDR3 contains 14 residues. In germline, CDR1 is MNHEY, CDR2 SVGAGI. CDR3 in DNA: TGTGCCAGCAGTTACGGAGGGGGCGGTCAGCCCCAGCATTTT. The encoded protein is CASSYGGGGQPQHF.

This clonotype was seen a few times. CDR3 residues: CASSSTVPGQGYNEQFF. CDR3 sequence (DNA): TGTGCCAGCAGCTCAACTGTACCGGGACAGGGATACAATGAGCAGTTCTTC. The V and J genes are TRBV11-2 and TRBJ2-1; 9 nucleotides match TRBD1. The CDR3 has 17 residues. V shed 4 bases, J shed 4 bases, and the junction held 11 bases outside the gene matches. Germline CDR1 SGHAT, CDR2 FQNNGV.

The rearrangement uses TRBV6-6 and TRBJ2-1, with D possibly TRBD1 on 5 matching bases. V lost 4 bases, J lost 9 bases, and 13 bases lay in between. The CDR3 has 13 amino acids. CDR1 and CDR2 from the germline V gene are MNHNY and SVGAGI (reference sequence). The CDR3 DNA reads TGTGCCAGCAGTTCCCAGCAGGGCTTTGAGCAGTTCTTC. Translating it yields CASSSQQGFEQFF.

The J gene is TRBJ2-7, the V gene TRBV19, with a possible D match to TRBD1 (6 bases). This CDR3 has 13 amino acids. Germline-derived CDR1 and CDR2 are LNHDA and SQIVND (reference sequence). Deletions cut 5 bases from V and 5 bases from J, with 13 bases between. CDR3 coding DNA: TGTGCCAGTAGTCAGGCAGGGGTCCACGAGCAGTACTTC. This translates into CASSQAGVHEQYF.

CDR3 nucleotide sequence: TGTGCCAGCAGCCTGAGGGGGGTTTACAATGAGCAGTTCTTC. Its translation: CASSLRGVYNEQFF. The V gene is TRBV3-1, the J gene TRBJ2-1; D tentatively reads TRBD1 or TRBD2 (6 bases each). V was clipped by 4 bases and J by 4 bases, with 11 bases between them. CDR3 size: 14 residues. Germline V gives CDR1 LGHDT, CDR2 YNNKEL (reference sequence).

CDR3 DNA: TGCGCCAGCAGCTTGGTGTTGGTCCCAGGGGGAAATGAGCAGTTCTTC. It codes for CASSLVLVPGGNEQFF. The chain couples TRBV5-1 to TRBJ2-1; TRBD1 matches 7 bases. V shed 0 bases and J 7 bases; nucleotides not matched to a gene: 10. The CDR3 is 16 amino acids. From germline, CDR1 is SGHRS and CDR2 YFSETQ.

The rearrangement joins TRBV7-2 to TRBJ2-1; weak D call: TRBD1 (6 bases). V gave up 5 bases and J gave up 2 bases, with 16 bases separating them. There are 16 residues in the CDR3. CDR1 is SGHTA, CDR2 FQGNSA, per germline. The CDR3 is CASSPLGDRPYNEQFF. The CDR3, as DNA: TGTGCCAGCAGCCCGTTGGGAGACAGGCCCTACAATGAGCAGTTCTTC. The entire variable domain, with the rest obtained from reference TRBV7-2 and TRBJ2-1, is as follows: GAGVSQSPSNKVTEKGKDVELRCDPISGHTALYWYRQSLGQGLEFLIYFQGNSAPDKSGLPSDRFSAERTGGSVSTLTIQRTQQEDSAVYLCASSPLGDRPYNEQFFGPGTRLTVL.

This clonotype came up a few times. This chain joins TRBV21-1 and TRBJ1-1; the table's D call TRBD1 went unverified against the DNA. TRBV21-1 is assigned pseudogene status. The CDR3 runs to 21 residues. CDR3 sequence: CASSAPGQGDIMIEMNTEAFF. The CDR3 DNA is TGTGCCAGCAGCGCCCCGGGACAGGGGGATATTATGATTGAGATGAACACTGAAGCTTTCTTT.

This clonotype was detected only a few times. The chain combines TRBV3-1 with TRBJ1-1, with D possibly TRBD1 on 5 matching bases. Trimming removed 4 bases at V and 11 bases at J, with 17 bases between. This CDR3 region has 13 residues. Per the germline V gene, CDR1 is LGHDT and CDR2 is YNNKEL (reference sequence). The CDR3 nucleotides are TGTGCCAGCAGCCGGGAAGAAGGGACGGGGGCTTTCTTT. Translation: CASSREEGTGAFF.

This clonotype was found many times. The gene calls are TRBV7-2 and TRBJ2-3; the D call may be TRBD1 or TRBD2 (5 bases each). The CDR3 totals 14 residues. Germline V CDR1 and CDR2: SGHTA, FQGNSA. With 5 bases removed from V and 3 bases from J, the gap between germline ends came to 12 bases. DNA for the CDR3: TGTGCCAGCAGCAAGGGACCCTCAACAGATACGCAGTATTTT. Protein product: CASSKGPSTDTQYF.

The chain carries TRBV19 and TRBJ2-1; D is unresolved. Per germline, CDR1 LNHDA and CDR2 SQIVND (reference sequence). This CDR3 region has 13 residues. V lost 3 bases, J lost 10 bases, and 13 bases lay in between. The CDR3 DNA reads TGTGCCAGTAGTATGCTTAGGGCAGTGGAGCAGTTCTTC. It translates to CASSMLRAVEQFF.

This clonotype was detected only once. This chain joins TRBV20-1 and TRBJ1-1, with 10 bases fitting TRBD1. The CDR3 spans 17 residues. Germline-derived CDR1 and CDR2 are DFQATT and SNEGSKA (reference sequence). The trim removed 2 bases at V and 3 bases at J, leaving 12 bases unmatched. The CDR3 sequence is CSARPPTGGLSYTEAFF. The CDR3 DNA reads as TGCAGTGCTAGACCCCCGACAGGGGGCTTGTCGTACACTGAAGCTTTCTTT.